These 7 T cell receptor beta chains came from one sample sequenced in a study of cytomegalovirus exposure and HLA in healthy donors. Primers: 60 Vbeta forward and 13 Jbeta reverse. TCRdb's table, derived via immunoSEQ multiplex PCR, lists solely in-frame clones and lacks some. The sample yields around 100,000 clones, 84% seen once. The specimen sequenced was PBMCs. All receptors come from a woman aged 18-30 years in good health and CMV-seronegative.

This clone came up a few times. J is TRBJ2-7 and V is TRBV6-1, with TRBD1 as a possible D gene (6 bases). Germline loops: CDR1 MNHNS, CDR2 SASEGT. CDR3 length: 14 residues. V dropped 4 bases and J dropped 2 bases, with 12 bases sitting between them. The CDR3 DNA reads TGTGCCAGCAGTGTCAGGGGCAAGGCCTACGAGCAGTACTTC. This translates into CASSVRGKAYEQYF.

V gene TRBV4-3 combines with J gene TRBJ2-2, with 7 bases matching TRBD1. The CDR3 length is 15 residues. Germline loops: CDR1 LGHNA, CDR2 YSLEER. Trimming at V came to 5 bases and at J to 6 bases, leaving 9 bases not matched to a gene. DNA of the CDR3: TGCGCCAGCAGCGAAGGAGACAGGGTGTCCGGGGAGCTGTTTTTT. Its protein product is CASSEGDRVSGELFF.

This chain joins TRBV5-8 and TRBJ2-1; D remains ambiguous. Germline CDR1 is SGHTS and CDR2 is YDEGEE. Trimming took off 6 bases at V and 5 bases at J, with 12 bases between the two ends. The CDR3 length is 13 residues. The CDR3 region has the DNA TGTGCCAGCAAGTTCACCCCGGACAATGAGCAGTTCTTC. Translating it yields CASKFTPDNEQFF.

Of note for this clone: At one of its ends the junction is not consistent with the germline gene, which may arise from a read error. Within the sample, other DNA sequences also encode this same CDR3. V is TRBV6-1 and J is TRBJ2-3, with TRBD1 identical over 9 bases. CDR3 length equals 16 residues. Germline lookup yields CDR1 MNHNS and CDR2 SASEGT. In DNA form, the CDR3 reads TGTGCCAGCAGTGAAGACTGGACAGGGGTGACAGATACACAGTATTTT. It translates to CASSEDWTGVTDTQYF.

This clone showed up just a few times. V and J are TRBV4-3 and TRBJ2-7, with 13 positions matching TRBD2. The CDR3 covers 15 residues. V was clipped by 6 bases and J by 3 bases; unmatched bases: 5. Germline loops: CDR1 LGHNA, CDR2 YSLEER. Here the CDR3 DNA reads TGCGCCAGCAGTGTGGGACTAGCGGGGAACTACGAGCAGTACTTC. It is translated as CASSVGLAGNYEQYF.

V is TRBV4-3 and J is TRBJ2-5; D is possibly TRBD2 (5 bases). CDR1 and CDR2 (germline): LGHNA, YSLEER. Trimming took 0 bases from V and 9 from J, leaving 14 bases between them. The CDR3 covers 14 residues. CDR3 DNA sequence: TGCGCCAGCAGCCAAGATAACAGCGGTGTATCCCAGTACTTC. This translates into CASSQDNSGVSQYF.

The chain is built from TRBV28 and TRBJ1-5, with D perhaps matching TRBD1 (5 bases). CDR3 length: 17 amino acids. Germline-derived CDR1 and CDR2 are MDHEN and SYDVKM. V lost 3 bases to trimming and J lost 1 base, with 16 bases between them. DNA for the CDR3: TGTGCCAGCAGTTTCGAGTTTATAGCAGGGAGCAATCAGCCCCAGCATTTT. Its protein is CASSFEFIAGSNQPQHF.